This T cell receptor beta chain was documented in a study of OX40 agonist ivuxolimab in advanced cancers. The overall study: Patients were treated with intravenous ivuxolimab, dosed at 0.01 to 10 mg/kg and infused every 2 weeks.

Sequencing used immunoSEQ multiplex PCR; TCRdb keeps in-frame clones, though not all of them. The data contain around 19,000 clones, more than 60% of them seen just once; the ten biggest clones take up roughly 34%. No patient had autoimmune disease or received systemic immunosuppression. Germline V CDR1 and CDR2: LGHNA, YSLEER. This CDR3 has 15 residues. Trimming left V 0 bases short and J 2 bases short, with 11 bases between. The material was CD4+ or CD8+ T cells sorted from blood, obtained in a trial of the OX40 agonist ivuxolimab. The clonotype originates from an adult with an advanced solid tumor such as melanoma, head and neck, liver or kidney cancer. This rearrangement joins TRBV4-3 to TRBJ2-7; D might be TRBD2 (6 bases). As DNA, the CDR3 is TGCGCCAGCAGCCAAGATCGGAGGGCCACCTACGAGCAGTACTTC. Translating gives CASSQDRRATYEQYF.